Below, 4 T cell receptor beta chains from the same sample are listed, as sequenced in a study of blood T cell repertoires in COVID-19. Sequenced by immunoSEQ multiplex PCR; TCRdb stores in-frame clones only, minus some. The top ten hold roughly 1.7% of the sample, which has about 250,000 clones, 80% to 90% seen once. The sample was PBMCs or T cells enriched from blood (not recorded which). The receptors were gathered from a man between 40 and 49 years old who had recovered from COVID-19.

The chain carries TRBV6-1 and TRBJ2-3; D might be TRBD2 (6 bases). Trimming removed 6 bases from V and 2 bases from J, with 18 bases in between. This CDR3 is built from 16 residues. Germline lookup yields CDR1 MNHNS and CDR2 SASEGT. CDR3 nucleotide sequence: TGTGCCAGCAGCGAACGGGACTGGACGATCACAGATACGCAGTATTTT. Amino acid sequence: CASSERDWTITDTQYF.

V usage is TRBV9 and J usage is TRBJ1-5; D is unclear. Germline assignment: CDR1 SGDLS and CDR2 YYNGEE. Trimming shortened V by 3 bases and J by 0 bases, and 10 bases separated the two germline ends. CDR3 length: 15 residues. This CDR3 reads CASSADGNSNQPQHF. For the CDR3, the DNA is TGTGCCAGCAGCGCAGACGGGAATAGCAATCAGCCCCAGCATTTT.

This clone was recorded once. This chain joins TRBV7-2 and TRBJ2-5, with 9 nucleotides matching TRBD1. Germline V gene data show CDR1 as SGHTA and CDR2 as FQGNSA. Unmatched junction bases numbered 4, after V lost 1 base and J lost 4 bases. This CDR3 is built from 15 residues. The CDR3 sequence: CASSLGQGVGETQYF. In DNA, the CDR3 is TGTGCCAGCAGCTTAGGACAGGGGGTTGGAGAGACCCAGTACTTC.

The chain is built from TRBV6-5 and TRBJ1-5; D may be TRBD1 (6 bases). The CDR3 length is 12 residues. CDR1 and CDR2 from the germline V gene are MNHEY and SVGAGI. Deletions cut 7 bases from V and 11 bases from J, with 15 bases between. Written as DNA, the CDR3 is TGTGCCAGCACCGGGGGGCCTGGCGCCCAGCATTTT. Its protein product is CASTGGPGAQHF.